This T cell receptor beta chain originates from a study of blood T cell repertoires in COVID-19 (dated by TCRdb to between 2020 and 2021). In the study overall: The collaborator samples originated in the United States, Italy and Spain and spanned the acute and convalescent phases of COVID-19. The prospective study material was composed of cDNA or gDNA derived from T cells, B-cell-depleted T cells, or PBMCs. Subjects who had been exposed to COVID-19, were actively infected with it, or had recovered from it provided the deeply sampled blood TCRbeta repertoires that made up the dataset. The repertoires were released in a freely available public database intended as a resource for research on the immune response to SARS-CoV-2. Samples came from the ongoing ImmuneRACE study (first 160 participants) plus 1,254 subjects from 6 global collaborators. The sample metadata nearly always contained a de-identified subject ID, COVID-19 status, age in years and sex. HLA class I and class II types, where available, came from metadata supplied by the sample provider rather than from assay-based typing.

Here is what the overall study found, with its caveats: Clinical and demographic metadata were provided uncurated, with the amount varying by source and participant.

Unmatched junction bases come to 8, with V trimmed by 7 bases and J by 2 bases. The CDR3, from cysteine to phenylalanine, totals 14 residues. Only CDR3 DNA remains: 42 bases, in frame from the first base. The germline V gene encodes CDR1 SGHRS and CDR2 YFSETQ. Notes on this clone: Its antigen remains undetermined. No base-level quality is on record; no much larger clone is a single base apart.

TCRbeta CDR3 regions were amplified from genomic DNA by means of the immunoSEQ Assay, a bias-controlled multiplex PCR. As for how the authors treated the data: Nucleated cell counts per sample were estimated from amplification of reference gene primers within the assay. To quantify the absolute abundance of each unique TCRbeta CDR3 rearrangement, sequence reads were collapsed and filtered. For each sample, productive Simpson clonality was calculated by taking the square root of Simpson's diversity index across productive rearrangements. In TCRdb, the immuneACCESS table is reduced to in-frame sequences with V and J assigned. These tables do not hold every clone; where another copy was compared, an unresolved V gene accounts for under half, and the others remain unexplained. V and J calls and clone size are as listed in that table; D and trimming were resolved from the DNA. For this sample there are tens of thousands of clones; roughly 76% appear just once. The ten largest account for 20% to 25% of the sample.

The collaborating institutions used their own protocols to collect whole blood in K2EDTA tubes. Collaborator samples were shipped for TCRbeta analysis as frozen whole blood, isolated PBMCs, or DNA extracted from either sample type. This chain is built from TRBV5-1 and TRBJ1-1, and 7 junction bases match TRBD1. This receptor was taken from a woman between 65 and 79 years old with acute or convalescent COVID-19. Input material: peripheral blood. The DNA sequence is as follows: TGCGCCAGCCGGAACGGACAGGTCAACACTGAAGCTTTCTTT. Its protein reads: CASRNGQVNTEAFF. With all but the CDR3 taken from the reference TRBV5-1 and TRBJ1-1 genes, the full variable domain is: KAGVTQTPRYLIKTRGQQVTLSCSPISGHRSVSWYQQTPGQGLQFLFEYFSETQRNKGNFPGRFSGRQFSNSRSEMNVSTLELGDSALYLCASRNGQVNTEAFFGQGTRLTVV.